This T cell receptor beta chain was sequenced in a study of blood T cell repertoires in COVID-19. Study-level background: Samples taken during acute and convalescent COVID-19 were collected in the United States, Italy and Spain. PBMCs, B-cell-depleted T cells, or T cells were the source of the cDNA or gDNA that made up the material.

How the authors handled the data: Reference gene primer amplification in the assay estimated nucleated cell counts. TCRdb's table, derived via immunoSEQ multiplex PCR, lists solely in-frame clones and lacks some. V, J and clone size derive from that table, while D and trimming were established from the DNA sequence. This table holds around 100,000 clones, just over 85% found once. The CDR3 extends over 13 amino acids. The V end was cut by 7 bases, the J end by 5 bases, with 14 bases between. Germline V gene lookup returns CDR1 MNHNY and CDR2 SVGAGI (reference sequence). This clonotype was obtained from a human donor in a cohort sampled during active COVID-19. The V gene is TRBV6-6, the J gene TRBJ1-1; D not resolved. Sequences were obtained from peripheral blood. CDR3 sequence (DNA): TGTGCCAGCATCAGAGGAGCGTGGACTGAAGCTTTCTTT. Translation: CASIRGAWTEAFF.